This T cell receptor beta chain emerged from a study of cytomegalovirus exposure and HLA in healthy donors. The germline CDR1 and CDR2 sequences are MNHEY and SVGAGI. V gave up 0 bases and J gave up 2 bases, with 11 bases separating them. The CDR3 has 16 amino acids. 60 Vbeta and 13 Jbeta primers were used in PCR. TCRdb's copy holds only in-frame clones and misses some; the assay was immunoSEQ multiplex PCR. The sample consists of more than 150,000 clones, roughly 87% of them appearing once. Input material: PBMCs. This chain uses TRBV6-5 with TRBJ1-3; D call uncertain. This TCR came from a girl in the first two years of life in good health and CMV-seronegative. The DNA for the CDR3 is TGTGCCAGCAGTTACTCGATGCAGGCAGCTGGAAACACCATATATTTT. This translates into CASSYSMQAAGNTIYF.